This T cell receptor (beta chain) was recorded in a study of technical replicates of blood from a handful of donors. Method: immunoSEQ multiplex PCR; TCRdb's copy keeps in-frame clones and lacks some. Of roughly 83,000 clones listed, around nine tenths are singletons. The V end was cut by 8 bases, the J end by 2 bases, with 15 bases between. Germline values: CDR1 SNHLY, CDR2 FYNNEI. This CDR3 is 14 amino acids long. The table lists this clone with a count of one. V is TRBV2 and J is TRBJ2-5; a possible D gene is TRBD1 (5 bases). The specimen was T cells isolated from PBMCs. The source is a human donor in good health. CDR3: CASAARAGQETQYF. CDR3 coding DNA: TGTGCCAGCGCGGCCAGGGCTGGGCAAGAGACCCAGTACTTC.